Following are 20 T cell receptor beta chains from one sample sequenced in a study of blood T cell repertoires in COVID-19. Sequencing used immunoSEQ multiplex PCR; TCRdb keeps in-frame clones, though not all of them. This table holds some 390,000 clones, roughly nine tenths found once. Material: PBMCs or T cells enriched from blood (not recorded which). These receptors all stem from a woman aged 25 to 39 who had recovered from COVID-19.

In nucleotides, the CDR3 is TGTGCCATCAGCTCAGGGACCGGGGAGCTGTTTTTT. It translates to CAISSGTGELFF. The V and J genes are TRBV10-3 and TRBJ2-2; tentative D call: TRBD1 (5 bases). The CDR3 is 12 amino acids. The germline gives CDR1 ENHRY, CDR2 SYGVKD. V lost 6 bases to trimming and J lost 5 bases, with 7 bases between them.

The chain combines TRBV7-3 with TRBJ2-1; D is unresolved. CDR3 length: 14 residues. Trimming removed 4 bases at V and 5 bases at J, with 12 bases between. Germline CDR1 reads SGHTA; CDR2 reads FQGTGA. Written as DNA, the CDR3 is TGTGCCAGCAGCTCATCCTGGGCCGACAATGAGCAGTTCTTC. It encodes CASSSSWADNEQFF.

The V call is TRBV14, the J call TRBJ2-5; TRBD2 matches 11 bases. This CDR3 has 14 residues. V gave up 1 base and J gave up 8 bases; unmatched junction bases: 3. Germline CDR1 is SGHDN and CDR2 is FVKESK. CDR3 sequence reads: CASSQAGTSGTQYF. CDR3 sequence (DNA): TGTGCCAGCAGCCAAGCCGGGACTAGCGGCACCCAGTACTTC.

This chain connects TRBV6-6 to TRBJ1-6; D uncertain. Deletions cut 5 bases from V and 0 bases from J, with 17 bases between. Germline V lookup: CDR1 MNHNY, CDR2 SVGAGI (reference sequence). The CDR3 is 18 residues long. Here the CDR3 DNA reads TGTGCCAGCAGTCCCTCCCGGCCGGGTAGCTCCTATAATTCACCCCTCCACTTT. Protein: CASSPSRPGSSYNSPLHF.

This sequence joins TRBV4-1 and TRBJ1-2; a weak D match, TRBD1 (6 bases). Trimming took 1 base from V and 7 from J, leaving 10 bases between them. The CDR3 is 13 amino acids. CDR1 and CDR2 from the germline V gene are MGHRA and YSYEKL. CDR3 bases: TGCGCCAGCAGCCAAGGGAGCAGGGGTGGCTACACCTTC. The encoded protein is CASSQGSRGGYTF.

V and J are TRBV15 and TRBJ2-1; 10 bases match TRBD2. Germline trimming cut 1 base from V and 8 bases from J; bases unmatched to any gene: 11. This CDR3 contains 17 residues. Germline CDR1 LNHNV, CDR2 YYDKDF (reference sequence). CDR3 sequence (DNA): TGTGCCACCAGCAGAGGGGCTAGCGGGAGTATTGGGGATGAGCAGTTCTTC. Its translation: CATSRGASGSIGDEQFF.

The CDR3 DNA reads TGTGCCAGCAATGATGGACAGGGGCTTCTTAACGAGCAGTACTTC. Translated, it gives CASNDGQGLLNEQYF. V usage is TRBV28 and J usage is TRBJ2-7; the match to TRBD1 covers 9 bases. This CDR3 is 15 amino acids long. The germline CDR1 and CDR2 sequences are MDHEN and SYDVKM. Trimming cost V 7 bases and J 5 bases; bases outside gene matches: 12.

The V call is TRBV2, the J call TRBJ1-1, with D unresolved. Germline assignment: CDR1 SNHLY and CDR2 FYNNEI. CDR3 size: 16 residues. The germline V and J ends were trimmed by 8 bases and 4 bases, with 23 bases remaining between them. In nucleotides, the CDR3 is TGTGCCAGCTCTCATCGATTACTGAGCCGTGGCACTGAAGCTTTCTTT. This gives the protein CASSHRLLSRGTEAFF.

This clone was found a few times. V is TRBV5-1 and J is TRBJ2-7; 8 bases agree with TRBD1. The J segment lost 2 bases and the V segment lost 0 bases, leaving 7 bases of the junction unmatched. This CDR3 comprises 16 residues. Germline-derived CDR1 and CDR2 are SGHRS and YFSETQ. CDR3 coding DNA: TGCGCCAGCAGCTTGGCGACAGGACAGGGCCCCTACGAGCAGTACTTC. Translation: CASSLATGQGPYEQYF.

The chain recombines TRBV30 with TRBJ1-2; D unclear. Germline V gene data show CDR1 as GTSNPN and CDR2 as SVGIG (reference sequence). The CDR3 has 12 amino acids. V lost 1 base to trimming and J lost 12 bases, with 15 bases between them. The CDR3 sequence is CAWSGAQLRHTF. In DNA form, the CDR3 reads TGTGCCTGGAGTGGAGCCCAACTACGCCACACCTTC.

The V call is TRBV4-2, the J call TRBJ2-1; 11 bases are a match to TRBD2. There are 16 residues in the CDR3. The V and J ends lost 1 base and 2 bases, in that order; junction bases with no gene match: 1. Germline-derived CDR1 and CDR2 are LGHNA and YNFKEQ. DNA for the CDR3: TGTGCCAGCAGCCAAGTTAGCGGGGGGGCCTACAATGAGCAGTTCTTC. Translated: CASSQVSGGAYNEQFF.

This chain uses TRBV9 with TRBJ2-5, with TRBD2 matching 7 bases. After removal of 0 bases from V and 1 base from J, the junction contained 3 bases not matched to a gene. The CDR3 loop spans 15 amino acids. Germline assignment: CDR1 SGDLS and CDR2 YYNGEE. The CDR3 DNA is TGTGCCAGCAGCGTAGTGGGAGGGCCCCAAGAGACCCAGTACTTC. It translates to CASSVVGGPQETQYF.

CDR3: CASSTPYPETQYF. CDR3 bases: TGTGCCAGCAGCACCCCCTATCCGGAGACCCAGTACTTC. The chain recombines TRBV11-2 with TRBJ2-5; D unresolved. The ends were cut back, 5 bases at V and 5 bases at J, with 12 bases in the middle. Germline assignment: CDR1 SGHAT and CDR2 FQNNGV. This CDR3 has 13 residues.

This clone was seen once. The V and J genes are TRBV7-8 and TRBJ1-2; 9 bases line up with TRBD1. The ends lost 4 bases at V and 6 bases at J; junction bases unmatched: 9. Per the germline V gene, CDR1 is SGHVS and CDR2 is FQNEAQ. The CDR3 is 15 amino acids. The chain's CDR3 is CASSSRGQGRDGYTF. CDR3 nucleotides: TGTGCCAGCAGCTCCCGCGGACAGGGGCGCGATGGCTACACCTTC.

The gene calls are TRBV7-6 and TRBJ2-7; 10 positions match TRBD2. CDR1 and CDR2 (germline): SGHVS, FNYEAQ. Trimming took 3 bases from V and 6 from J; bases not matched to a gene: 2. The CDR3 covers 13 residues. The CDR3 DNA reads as TGTGCCAGCAGCTTTAGCGGGGGGCGCGAGCAGTACTTC. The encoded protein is CASSFSGGREQYF.

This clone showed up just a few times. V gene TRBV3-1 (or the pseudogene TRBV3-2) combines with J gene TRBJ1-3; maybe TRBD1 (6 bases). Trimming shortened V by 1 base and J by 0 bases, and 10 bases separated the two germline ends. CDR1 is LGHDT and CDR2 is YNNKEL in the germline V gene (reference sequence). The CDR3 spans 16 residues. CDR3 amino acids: CASSQGAGASGNTIYF. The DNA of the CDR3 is TGTGCCAGCAGCCAAGGGGCAGGGGCCTCTGGAAACACCATATATTTT.

CDR3 sequence: CAWSGGTYRGPQHF. The CDR3 DNA sequence: TGTGCCTGGAGTGGTGGGACATACCGAGGGCCCCAGCATTTT. The chain is built from TRBV30 and TRBJ1-5; D might be TRBD1 (6 bases). Germline V gives CDR1 GTSNPN, CDR2 SVGIG (reference sequence). Trimming removed 1 base at V and 9 bases at J, with 16 bases between. CDR3 length: 14 residues.

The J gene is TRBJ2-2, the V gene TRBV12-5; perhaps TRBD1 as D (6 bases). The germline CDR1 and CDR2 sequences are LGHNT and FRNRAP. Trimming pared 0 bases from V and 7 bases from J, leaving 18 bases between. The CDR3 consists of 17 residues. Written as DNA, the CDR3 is TGTGCTAGTGGTTTGGTAACAGGGTGGAGGCGGAACGGGGAGCTGTTTTTT. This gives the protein CASGLVTGWRRNGELFF.

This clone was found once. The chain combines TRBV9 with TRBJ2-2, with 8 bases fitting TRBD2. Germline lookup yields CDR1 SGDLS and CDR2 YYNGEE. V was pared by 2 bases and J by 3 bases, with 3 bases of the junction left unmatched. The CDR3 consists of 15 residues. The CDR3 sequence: CASSVSGEYTGELFF. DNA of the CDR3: TGTGCCAGCAGCGTTAGCGGGGAGTACACCGGGGAGCTGTTTTTT.

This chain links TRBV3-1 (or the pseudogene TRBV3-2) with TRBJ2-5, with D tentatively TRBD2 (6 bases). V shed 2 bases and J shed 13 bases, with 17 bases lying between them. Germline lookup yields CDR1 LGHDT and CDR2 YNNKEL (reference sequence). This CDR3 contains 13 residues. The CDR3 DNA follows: TGTGCCAGCAGCCAAACGATAAGGGACTCACCGTACTTC. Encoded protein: CASSQTIRDSPYF.